A selection of T cell receptor beta chains follows, all from one sample in a study of OX40 agonist ivuxolimab in advanced cancers. Profiled with immunoSEQ multiplex PCR; TCRdb holds only in-frame clones, not every one. The data show approximately 92,000 clones, 95% to 96% seen once. The sample was CD4+ or CD8+ T cells sorted from blood, taken in a trial of the OX40 agonist ivuxolimab. The source of these receptors is an adult with an advanced solid tumor such as melanoma, head and neck, liver or kidney cancer. The CDR3 runs from the conserved cysteine through the conserved F or W. D genes are given only for firm matches. Size values are once, few and many counts, or a class for expanded clones, and some rows have none.

clone size: .
V gene: TRBV10-3
D gene: .
J gene: TRBJ1-3
CDR3 DNA: TGTGCCATCAGTCCGGGACCCCACCCTAACTCTGGAAACACCATATATTTT
CDR3 protein: CAISPGPHPNSGNTIYF

clone size: .
V gene: TRBV19
D gene: .
J gene: TRBJ2-3
CDR3 DNA: TGTGCCAGTAGCTGGACAGTCAACACAGATACGCAGTATTTT
CDR3 protein: CASSWTVNTDTQYF

clone size: .
V gene: TRBV5-5
D gene: .
J gene: TRBJ1-5
CDR3 DNA: TGTGCCAGCAGCTTGGGCAGCTATAGCAATCAGCCCCAGCATTTT
CDR3 protein: CASSLGSYSNQPQHF

clone size: .
V gene: TRBV5-4
D gene: TRBD2
J gene: TRBJ2-5
CDR3 DNA: TGTGCCAGCAGGACTGCGGGGGGACAAGAGACCCAGTACTTC
CDR3 protein: CASRTAGGQETQYF

clone size: once
V gene: TRBV11-2
D gene: .
J gene: TRBJ2-7
CDR3 DNA: TGTGCCAGCAGCTTACCCTTGTTGACTGGGACTGATTACTTC
CDR3 protein: CASSLPLLTGTDYF

clone size: once
V gene: TRBV7-3
D gene: .
J gene: TRBJ1-1
CDR3 DNA: TGTGCCAGCAGCTTAACAGATAGCGACACTGAAGCTTTCTTT
CDR3 protein: CASSLTDSDTEAFF

clone size: .
V gene: TRBV30
D gene: .
J gene: TRBJ1-5
CDR3 DNA: TGTGCCTGGAGTCCACCCTCTTATTCACCCATAGTCCAGCCCCAGCATTTT
CDR3 protein: CAWSPPSYSPIVQPQHF

clone size: once
V gene: TRBV7-9
D gene: TRBD2
J gene: TRBJ2-1
CDR3 DNA: TGTGCCAGCAGCTTAGGGCCTCTAGCGGGTTCTTACAATGAGCAGTTCTTC
CDR3 protein: CASSLGPLAGSYNEQFF

clone size: .
V gene: TRBV2
D gene: .
J gene: TRBJ2-7
CDR3 DNA: TGTGCCAGCAGTGACTCTTCAGGGGGGATCTACGAGCAGTACTTC
CDR3 protein: CASSDSSGGIYEQYF

clone size: once
V gene: TRBV19
D gene: TRBD1
J gene: TRBJ2-7
CDR3 DNA: TGTGCCAGTAGTATAGGCAACAGGGGCTACGAGCAGTACTTC
CDR3 protein: CASSIGNRGYEQYF

clone size: .
V gene: TRBV15
D gene: .
J gene: TRBJ1-1
CDR3 DNA: TGTGCCACCAGCAGAGGAGACACCTTGAACACTGAAGCTTTCTTT
CDR3 protein: CATSRGDTLNTEAFF

clone size: .
V gene: TRBV5-5
D gene: TRBD1
J gene: TRBJ2-7
CDR3 DNA: TGTGCCAGCAGACCGGGACAGGGTTACGAGCAGTACTTC
CDR3 protein: CASRPGQGYEQYF

clone size: .
V gene: TRBV19
D gene: .
J gene: TRBJ1-5
CDR3 DNA: TGTGCCAGTAGTGCCGGGACATATAGCAATCAGCCCCAGCATTTT
CDR3 protein: CASSAGTYSNQPQHF

clone size: once
V gene: TRBV29-1
D gene: TRBD1
J gene: TRBJ1-2
CDR3 DNA: TGCAGCGTCCCTAGGACAGGGGGCTATGGCTACACCTTC
CDR3 protein: CSVPRTGGYGYTF